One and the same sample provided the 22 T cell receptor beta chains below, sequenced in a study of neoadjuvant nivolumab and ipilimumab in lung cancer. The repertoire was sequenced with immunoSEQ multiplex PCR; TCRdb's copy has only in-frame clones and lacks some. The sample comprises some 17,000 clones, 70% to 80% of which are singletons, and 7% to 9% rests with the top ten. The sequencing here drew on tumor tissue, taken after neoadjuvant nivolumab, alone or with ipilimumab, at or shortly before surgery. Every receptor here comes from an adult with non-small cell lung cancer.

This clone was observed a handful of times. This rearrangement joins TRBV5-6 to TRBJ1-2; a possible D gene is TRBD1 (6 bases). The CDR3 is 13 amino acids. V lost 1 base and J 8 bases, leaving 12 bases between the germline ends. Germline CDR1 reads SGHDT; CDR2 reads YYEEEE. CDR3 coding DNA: TGTGCCAGCAGCTTGATGGGGGCAGGAGGCTACACCTTC. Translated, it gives CASSLMGAGGYTF.

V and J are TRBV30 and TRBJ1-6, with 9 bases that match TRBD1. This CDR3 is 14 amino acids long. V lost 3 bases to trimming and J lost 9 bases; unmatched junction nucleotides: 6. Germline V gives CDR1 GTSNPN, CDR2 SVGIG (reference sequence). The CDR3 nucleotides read TGTGCCTGGAGCTCCGGGACAGGGTTTTCACCCCTCCACTTT. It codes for CAWSSGTGFSPLHF.

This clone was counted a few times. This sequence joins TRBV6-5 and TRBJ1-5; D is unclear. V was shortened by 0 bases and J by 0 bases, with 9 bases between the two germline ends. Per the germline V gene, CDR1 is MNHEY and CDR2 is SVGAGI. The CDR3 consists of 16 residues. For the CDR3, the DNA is TGTGCCAGCAGTTACTCCGGCAGACATAGCAATCAGCCCCAGCATTTT. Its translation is CASSYSGRHSNQPQHF.

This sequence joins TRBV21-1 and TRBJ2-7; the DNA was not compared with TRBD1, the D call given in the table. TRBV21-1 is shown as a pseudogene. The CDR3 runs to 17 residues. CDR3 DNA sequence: TGTGCCAGCAGCAAACCGGGACAGGGCATGATCTCGTACGAGCAGTACTTC. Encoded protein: CASSKPGQGMISYEQYF.

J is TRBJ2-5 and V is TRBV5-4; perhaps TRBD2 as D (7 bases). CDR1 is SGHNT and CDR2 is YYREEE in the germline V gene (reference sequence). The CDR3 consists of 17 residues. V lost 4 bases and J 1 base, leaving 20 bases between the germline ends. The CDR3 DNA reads TGTGCCAGCAGCCAGGGGACTAATAAGAGGGGCCAAGAGACCCAGTACTTC. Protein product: CASSQGTNKRGQETQYF.

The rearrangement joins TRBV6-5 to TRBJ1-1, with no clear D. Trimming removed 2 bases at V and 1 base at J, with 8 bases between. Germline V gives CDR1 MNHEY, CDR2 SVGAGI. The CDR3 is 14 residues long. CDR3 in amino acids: CASSYGDKNTEAFF. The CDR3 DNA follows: TGTGCCAGCAGTTACGGAGACAAGAACACTGAAGCTTTCTTT.

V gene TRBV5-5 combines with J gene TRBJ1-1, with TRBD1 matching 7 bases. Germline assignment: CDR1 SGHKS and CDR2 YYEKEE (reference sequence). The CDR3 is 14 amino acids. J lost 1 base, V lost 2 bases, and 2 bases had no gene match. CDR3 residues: CASSFQGGNTEAFF. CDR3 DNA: TGTGCCAGCAGCTTTCAGGGGGGGAACACTGAAGCTTTCTTT.

The CDR3 DNA sequence: TGTGCCAGCAGCCAAGAGTCGGGAGGGGGCAAGCAGTACTTC. It yields the protein CASSQESGGGKQYF. This chain links TRBV4-2 with TRBJ2-7; D is possibly TRBD2 (8 bases). Trimming removed 0 bases from V and 8 bases from J, with 14 bases in between. The CDR3 is 14 amino acids. CDR1 and CDR2 from the germline V gene are LGHNA and YNFKEQ.

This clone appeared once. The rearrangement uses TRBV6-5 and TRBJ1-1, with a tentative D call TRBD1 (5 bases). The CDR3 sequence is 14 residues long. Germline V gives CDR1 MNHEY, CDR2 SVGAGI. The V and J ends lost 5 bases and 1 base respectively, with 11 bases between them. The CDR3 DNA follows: TGTGCCAGCAGTACTGGGACGGCGAACACTGAAGCTTTCTTT. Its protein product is CASSTGTANTEAFF.

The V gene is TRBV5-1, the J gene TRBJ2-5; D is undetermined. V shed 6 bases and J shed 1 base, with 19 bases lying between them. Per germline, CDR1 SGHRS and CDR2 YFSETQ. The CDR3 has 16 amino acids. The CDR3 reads CASTRFPETVQETQYF. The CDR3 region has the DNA TGCGCCAGCACCCGATTCCCGGAGACCGTCCAAGAGACCCAGTACTTC.

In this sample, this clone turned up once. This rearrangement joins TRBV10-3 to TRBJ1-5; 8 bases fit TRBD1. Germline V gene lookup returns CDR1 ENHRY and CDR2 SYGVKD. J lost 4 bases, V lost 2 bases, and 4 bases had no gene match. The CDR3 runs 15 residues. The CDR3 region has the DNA TGTGCCATCAGTGAGCCCACAGGGGGTAATCAGCCCCAGCATTTT. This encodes CAISEPTGGNQPQHF.

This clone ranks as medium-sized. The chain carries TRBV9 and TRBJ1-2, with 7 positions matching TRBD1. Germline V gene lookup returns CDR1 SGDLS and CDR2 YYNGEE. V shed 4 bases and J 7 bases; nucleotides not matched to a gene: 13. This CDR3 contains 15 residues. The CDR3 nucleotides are TGTGCCAGCAGCCCATCATCGAAGAGGGGGCCTGGCTACACCTTC. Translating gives CASSPSSKRGPGYTF.

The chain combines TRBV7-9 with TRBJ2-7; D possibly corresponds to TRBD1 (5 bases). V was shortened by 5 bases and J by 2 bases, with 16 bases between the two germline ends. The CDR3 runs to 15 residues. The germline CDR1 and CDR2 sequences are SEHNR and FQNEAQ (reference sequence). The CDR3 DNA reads TGTGCCAGCAGCCTCAGGGTTCGGATAACCTACGAGCAGTACTTC. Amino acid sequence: CASSLRVRITYEQYF.

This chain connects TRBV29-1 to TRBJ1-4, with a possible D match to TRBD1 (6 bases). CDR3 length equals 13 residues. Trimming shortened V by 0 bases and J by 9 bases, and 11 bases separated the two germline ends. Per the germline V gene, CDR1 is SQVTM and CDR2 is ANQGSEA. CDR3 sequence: CSVEERGGKKLFF. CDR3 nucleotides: TGCAGCGTTGAAGAGAGGGGGGGGAAAAAACTGTTTTTT.

Here the CDR3 reads CASSPGTSPTQYF. CDR3 DNA sequence: TGTGCCAGCAGTCCCGGGACGTCCCCCACGCAGTATTTT. This chain joins TRBV7-8 and TRBJ2-3, with D perhaps given as TRBD1 or TRBD2 (5 bases each). The CDR3 sequence is 13 residues long. CDR1 is SGHVS, CDR2 FQNEAQ, per germline. V gave up 6 bases and J gave up 9 bases, with 16 bases separating them.

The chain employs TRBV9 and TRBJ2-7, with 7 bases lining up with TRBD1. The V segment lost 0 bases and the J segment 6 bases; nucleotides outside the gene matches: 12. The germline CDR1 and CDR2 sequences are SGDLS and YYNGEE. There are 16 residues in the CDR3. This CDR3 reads CASSVGGSSRTGEQYF. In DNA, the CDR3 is TGTGCCAGCAGCGTAGGAGGAAGCAGTCGGACAGGCGAGCAGTACTTC. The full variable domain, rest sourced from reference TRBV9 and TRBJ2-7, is DSGVTQTPKHLITATGQRVTLRCSPRSGDLSVYWYQQSLDQGLQFLIQYYNGEERAKGNILERFSAQQFPDLHSELNLSSLELGDSALYFCASSVGGSSRTGEQYFGPGTRLTVT.

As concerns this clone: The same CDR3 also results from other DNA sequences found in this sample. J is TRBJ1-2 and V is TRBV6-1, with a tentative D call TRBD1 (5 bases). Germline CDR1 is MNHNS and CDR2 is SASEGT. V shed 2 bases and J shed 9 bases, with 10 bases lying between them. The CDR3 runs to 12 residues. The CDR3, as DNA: TGTGCCAGCAGTGAATTGGACACTAGCTACACCTTC. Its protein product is CASSELDTSYTF.

CDR3 protein: CASSGTGTSAYGYTF. The CDR3, as DNA: TGTGCCAGCAGCGGAACCGGGACATCGGCCTATGGCTACACCTTC. The rearrangement uses TRBV5-6 and TRBJ1-2; tentative D call: TRBD1 (6 bases). Per the germline V gene, CDR1 is SGHDT and CDR2 is YYEEEE. The CDR3 is 15 amino acids. Trimming took off 4 bases at V and 4 bases at J, with 17 bases between the two ends.

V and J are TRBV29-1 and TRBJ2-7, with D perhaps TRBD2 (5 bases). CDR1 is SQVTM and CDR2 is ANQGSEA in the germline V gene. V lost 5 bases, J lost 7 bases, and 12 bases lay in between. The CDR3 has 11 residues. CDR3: CSVLLGMEQYF. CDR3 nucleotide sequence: TGCAGCGTTTTACTAGGGATGGAGCAGTACTTC.

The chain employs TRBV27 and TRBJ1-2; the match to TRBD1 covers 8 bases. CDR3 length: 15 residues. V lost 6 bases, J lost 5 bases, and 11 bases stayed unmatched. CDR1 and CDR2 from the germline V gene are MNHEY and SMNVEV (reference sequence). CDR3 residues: CASSLTGQGRYGYTF. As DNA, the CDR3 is TGTGCCAGCAGCCTTACCGGACAGGGACGATATGGCTACACCTTC.

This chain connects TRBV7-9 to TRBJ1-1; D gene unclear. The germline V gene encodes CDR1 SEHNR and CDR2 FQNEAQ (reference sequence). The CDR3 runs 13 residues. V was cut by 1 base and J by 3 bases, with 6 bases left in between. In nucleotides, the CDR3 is TGTGCCAGCAGCTTAGGGTGGTACACTGAAGCTTTCTTT. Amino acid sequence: CASSLGWYTEAFF.

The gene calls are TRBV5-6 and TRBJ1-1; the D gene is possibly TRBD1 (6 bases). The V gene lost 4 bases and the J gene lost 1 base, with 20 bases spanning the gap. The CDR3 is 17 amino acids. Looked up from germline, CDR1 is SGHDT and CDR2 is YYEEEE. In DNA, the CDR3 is TGTGCCAGCAGCCCACTTAAGGGGGGTGGGGAGAACACTGAAGCTTTCTTT. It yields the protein CASSPLKGGGENTEAFF.